This TCR beta chain is drawn from a study of T cell repertoires in cytomegalovirus infection. Study summary: Peptides in the study included HLA-C-restricted and HLA-B-restricted CMV epitopes. CMV infection and matching HLA type were both indicated by public TCR beta signatures. Notes on the study in general: Identification of carriers of CMV plus the relevant HLA was performed using cumulative public TCR beta family frequency. Predominance within the ex vivo response was attributable to HLA-C-restricted CMV-specific TCR beta clonotypes.

Each CDR3 protein gets one entry after TCRdb re-called the reads with MiXCR. The table lists some 350,000 distinct CDR3 sequences, 25% to 35% of them singletons. The CDR3 loop spans 17 amino acids. With 5 bases removed from V and 7 bases from J, the gap between germline ends came to 24 bases. As for this clonotype: Antigen specificity is unknown.

The chain couples TRBV12-3 or TRBV12-4 to TRBJ2-1; the D gene could be TRBD1 or TRBD2 (5 bases each). The receptor was derived from a human donor in good health (CMV status not recorded). Some clones in this sample may be carry-over from other donors' samples. Material: cultured PBMCs, obtained from culture after CMV antigen stimulation. The CDR3 spells CASSPYRDGQTGNEQFF. The CDR3 DNA sequence: TGTGCCAGCAGTCCGTACCGGGACGGCCAAACTGGGAATGAGCAGTTCTTC.